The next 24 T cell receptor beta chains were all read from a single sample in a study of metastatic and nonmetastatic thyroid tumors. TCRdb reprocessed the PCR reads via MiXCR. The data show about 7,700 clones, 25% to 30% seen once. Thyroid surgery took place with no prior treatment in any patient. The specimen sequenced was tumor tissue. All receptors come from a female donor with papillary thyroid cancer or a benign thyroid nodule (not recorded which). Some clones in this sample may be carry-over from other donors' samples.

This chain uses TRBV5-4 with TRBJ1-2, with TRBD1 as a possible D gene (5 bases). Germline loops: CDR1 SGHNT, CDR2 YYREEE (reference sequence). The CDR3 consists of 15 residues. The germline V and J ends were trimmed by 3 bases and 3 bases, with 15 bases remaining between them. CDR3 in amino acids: CASSSPYMGDYGYTF. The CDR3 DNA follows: TGTGCCAGCAGCTCGCCCTATATGGGGGACTATGGCTACACCTTC.

CDR3 protein: CASSARGGSSGYTF. The CDR3 DNA reads as TGTGCCAGTAGTGCGAGAGGCGGCTCCTCTGGCTACACCTTC. The rearrangement links TRBV19 to TRBJ1-2; D uncertain. The CDR3 runs 14 residues. The germline V gene has CDR1 LNHDA and CDR2 SQIVND (reference sequence). Between the trimmed V and J ends, which lost 5 bases and 7 bases, there was a span of 17 bases. Supplemented by reference TRBV19 and TRBJ1-2, the full variable domain reads DGGITQSPKYLFRKEGQNVTLSCEQNLNHDAMYWYRQDPGQGLRLIYYSQIVNDFQKGDIAEGYSVSREKKESFPLTVTSAQKNPTAFYLCASSARGGSSGYTFGSGTRLTVV.

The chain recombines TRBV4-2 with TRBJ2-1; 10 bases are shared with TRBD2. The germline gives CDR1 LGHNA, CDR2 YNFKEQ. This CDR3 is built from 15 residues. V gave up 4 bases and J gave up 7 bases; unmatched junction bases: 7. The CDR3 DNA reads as TGTGCCAGCAGCCCGAGCGGGGGGGCAAGTAATGAGCAGTTCTTC. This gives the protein CASSPSGGASNEQFF.

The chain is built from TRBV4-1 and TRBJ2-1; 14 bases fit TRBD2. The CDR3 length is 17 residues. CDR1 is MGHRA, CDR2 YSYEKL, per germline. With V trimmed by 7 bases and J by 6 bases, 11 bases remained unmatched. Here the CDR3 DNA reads TGCGCCAGCAACCAGACTAGCGGGGGGGCTGGGGGCAATGAGCAGTTCTTC. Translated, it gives CASNQTSGGAGGNEQFF.

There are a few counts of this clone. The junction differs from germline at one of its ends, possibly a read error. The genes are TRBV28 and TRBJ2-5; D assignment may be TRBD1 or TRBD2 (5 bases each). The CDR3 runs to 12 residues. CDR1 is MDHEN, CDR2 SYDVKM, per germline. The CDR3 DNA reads TGTGACATCTCAGGGACCATAGAGACCAAGTACTTC. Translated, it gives CDISGTIETKYF.

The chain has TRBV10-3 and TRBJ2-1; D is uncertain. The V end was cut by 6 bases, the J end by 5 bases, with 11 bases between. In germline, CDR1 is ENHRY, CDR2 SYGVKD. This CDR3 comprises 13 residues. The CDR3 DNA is TGTGCCATCAGCCCTTCCGGTGACAATGAGCAGTTCTTC. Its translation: CAISPSGDNEQFF.

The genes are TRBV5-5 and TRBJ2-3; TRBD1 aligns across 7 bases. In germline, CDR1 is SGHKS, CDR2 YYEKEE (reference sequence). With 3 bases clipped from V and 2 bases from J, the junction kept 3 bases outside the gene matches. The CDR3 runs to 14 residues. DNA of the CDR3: TGTGCCAGCAGCTGGGGGACAGACACAGATACGCAGTATTTT. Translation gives CASSWGTDTDTQYF.

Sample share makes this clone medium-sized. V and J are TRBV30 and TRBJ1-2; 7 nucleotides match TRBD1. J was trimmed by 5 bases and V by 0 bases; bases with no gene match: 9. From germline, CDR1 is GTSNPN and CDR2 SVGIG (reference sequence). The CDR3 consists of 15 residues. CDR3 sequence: CAWSVSKRGLYGYTF. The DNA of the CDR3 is TGTGCCTGGAGTGTATCTAAAAGGGGGCTATATGGCTACACCTTC. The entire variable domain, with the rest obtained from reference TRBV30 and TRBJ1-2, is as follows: SQTIHQWPATLVQPVGSPLSLECTVEGTSNPNLYWYRQAAGRGLQLLFYSVGIGQISSEVPQNLSASRPQDRQFILSSKKLLLSDSGFYLCAWSVSKRGLYGYTFGSGTRLTVV.

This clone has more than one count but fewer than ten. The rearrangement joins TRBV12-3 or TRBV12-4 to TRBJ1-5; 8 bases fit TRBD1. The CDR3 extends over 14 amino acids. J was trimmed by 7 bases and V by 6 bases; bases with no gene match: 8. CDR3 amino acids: CASRLGQEDQPQHF. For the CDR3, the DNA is TGTGCCAGCAGACTGGGACAGGAAGACCAGCCCCAGCATTTT.

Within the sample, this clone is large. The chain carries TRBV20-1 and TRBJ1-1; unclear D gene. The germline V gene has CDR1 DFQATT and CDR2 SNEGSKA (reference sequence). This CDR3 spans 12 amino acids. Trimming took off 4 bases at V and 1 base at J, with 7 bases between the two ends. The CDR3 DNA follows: TGCAGTGCTATGTCCGGGAACACTGAAGCTTTCTTT. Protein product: CSAMSGNTEAFF.

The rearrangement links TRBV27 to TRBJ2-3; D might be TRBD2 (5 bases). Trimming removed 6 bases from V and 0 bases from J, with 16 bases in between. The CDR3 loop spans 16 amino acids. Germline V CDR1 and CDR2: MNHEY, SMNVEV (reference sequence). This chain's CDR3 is CASRKSSNPSTDTQYF. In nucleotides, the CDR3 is TGTGCCAGCAGGAAATCTAGCAACCCTAGCACAGATACGCAGTATTTT.

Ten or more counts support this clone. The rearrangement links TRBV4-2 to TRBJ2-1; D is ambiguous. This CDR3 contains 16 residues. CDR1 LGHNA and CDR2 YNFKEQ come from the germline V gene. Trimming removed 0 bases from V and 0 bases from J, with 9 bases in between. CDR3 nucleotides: TGTGCCAGCAGCCAAGAGCCGGCGAGCTCCTACAATGAGCAGTTCTTC. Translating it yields CASSQEPASSYNEQFF.

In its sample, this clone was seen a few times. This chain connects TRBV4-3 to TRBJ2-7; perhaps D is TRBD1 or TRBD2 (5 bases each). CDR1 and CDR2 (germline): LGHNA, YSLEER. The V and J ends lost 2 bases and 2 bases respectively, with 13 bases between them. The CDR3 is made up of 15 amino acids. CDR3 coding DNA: TGCGCCAGCAGCCAATTATGGGACGTAGCCTACGAGCAGTACTTC. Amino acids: CASSQLWDVAYEQYF.

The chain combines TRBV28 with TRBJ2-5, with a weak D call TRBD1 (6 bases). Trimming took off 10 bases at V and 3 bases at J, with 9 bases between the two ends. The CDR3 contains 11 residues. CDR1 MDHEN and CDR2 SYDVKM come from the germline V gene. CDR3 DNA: TGTGCCATCTCAGGGGAAGAGACCCAGTACTTC. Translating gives CAISGEETQYF.

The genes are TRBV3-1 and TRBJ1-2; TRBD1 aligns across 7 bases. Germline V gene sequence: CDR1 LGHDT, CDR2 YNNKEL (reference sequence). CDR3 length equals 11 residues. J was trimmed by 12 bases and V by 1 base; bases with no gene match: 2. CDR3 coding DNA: TGTGCCAGCAGCCAAGGGGACAGCCACACCTTC. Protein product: CASSQGDSHTF.

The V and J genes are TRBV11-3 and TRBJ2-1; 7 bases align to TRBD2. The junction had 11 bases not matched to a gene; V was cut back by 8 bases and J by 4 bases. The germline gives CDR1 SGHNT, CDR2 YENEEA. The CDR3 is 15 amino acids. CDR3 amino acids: CASGPGLPRYNEQFF. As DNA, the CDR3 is TGTGCCAGCGGCCCGGGACTACCTAGATACAATGAGCAGTTCTTC.

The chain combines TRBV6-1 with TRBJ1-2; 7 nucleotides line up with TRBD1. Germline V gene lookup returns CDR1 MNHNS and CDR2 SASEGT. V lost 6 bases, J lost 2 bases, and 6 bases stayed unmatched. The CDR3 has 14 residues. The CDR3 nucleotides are TGTGCCAGCAGGGCTTCCAGGGGGAACTATGGCTACACCTTC. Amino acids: CASRASRGNYGYTF.

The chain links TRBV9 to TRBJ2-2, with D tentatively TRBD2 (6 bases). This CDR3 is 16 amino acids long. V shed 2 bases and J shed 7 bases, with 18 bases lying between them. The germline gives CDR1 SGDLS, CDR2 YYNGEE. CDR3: CASSVRVVGGYGELFF. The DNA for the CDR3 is TGTGCCAGCAGCGTTAGGGTCGTGGGAGGCTACGGGGAGCTGTTTTTT.

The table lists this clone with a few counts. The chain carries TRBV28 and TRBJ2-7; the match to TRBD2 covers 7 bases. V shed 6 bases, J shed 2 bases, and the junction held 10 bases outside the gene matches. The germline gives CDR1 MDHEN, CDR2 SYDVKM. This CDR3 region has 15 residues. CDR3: CASRNLAERTYEQYF. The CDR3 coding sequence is TGTGCCAGCAGAAATCTAGCGGAGCGCACCTACGAGCAGTACTTC. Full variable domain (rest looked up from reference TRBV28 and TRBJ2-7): DVKVTQSSRYLVKRTGEKVFLECVQDMDHENMFWYRQDPGLGLRLIYFSYDVKMKEKGDIPEGYSVSREKKERFSLILESASTNQTSMYLCASRNLAERTYEQYFGPGTRLTVT.

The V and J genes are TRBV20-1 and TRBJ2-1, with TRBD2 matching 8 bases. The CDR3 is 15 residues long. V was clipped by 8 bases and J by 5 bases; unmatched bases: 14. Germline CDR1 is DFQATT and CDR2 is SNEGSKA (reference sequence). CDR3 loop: CSCFAGGTQNNEQFF. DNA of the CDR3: TGCAGTTGCTTTGCGGGAGGAACCCAGAACAATGAGCAGTTCTTC.

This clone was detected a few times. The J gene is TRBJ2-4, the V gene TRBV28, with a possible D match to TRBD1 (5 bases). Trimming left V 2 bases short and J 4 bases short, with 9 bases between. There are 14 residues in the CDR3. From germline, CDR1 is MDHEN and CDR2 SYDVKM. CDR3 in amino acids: CASSLLAGKNIQYF. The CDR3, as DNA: TGTGCCAGCAGTTTACTTGCAGGGAAAAACATTCAGTACTTC. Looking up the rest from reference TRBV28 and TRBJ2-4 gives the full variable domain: DVKVTQSSRYLVKRTGEKVFLECVQDMDHENMFWYRQDPGLGLRLIYFSYDVKMKEKGDIPEGYSVSREKKERFSLILESASTNQTSMYLCASSLLAGKNIQYFGAGTRLSVL.

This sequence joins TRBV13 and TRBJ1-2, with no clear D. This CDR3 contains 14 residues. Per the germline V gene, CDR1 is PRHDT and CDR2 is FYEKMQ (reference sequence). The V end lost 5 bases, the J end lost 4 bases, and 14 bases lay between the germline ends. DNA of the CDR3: TGTGCCAGCAGCCCCTCAACCTCTTTCTATGGCTACACCTTC. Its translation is CASSPSTSFYGYTF.

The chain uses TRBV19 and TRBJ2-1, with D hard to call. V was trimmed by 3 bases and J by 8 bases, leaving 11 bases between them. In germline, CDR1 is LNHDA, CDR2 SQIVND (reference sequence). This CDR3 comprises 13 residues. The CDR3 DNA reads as TGTGCCAGTAGTATTGCATTCCTGGATGAGCAGTTCTTC. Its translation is CASSIAFLDEQFF.

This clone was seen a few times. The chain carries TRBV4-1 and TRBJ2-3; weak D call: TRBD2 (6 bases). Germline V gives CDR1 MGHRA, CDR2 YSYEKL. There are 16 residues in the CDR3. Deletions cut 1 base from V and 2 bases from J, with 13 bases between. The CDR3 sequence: CASSQGVREDTDTQYF. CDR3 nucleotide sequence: TGCGCCAGCAGCCAAGGGGTGCGGGAAGACACAGATACGCAGTATTTT.